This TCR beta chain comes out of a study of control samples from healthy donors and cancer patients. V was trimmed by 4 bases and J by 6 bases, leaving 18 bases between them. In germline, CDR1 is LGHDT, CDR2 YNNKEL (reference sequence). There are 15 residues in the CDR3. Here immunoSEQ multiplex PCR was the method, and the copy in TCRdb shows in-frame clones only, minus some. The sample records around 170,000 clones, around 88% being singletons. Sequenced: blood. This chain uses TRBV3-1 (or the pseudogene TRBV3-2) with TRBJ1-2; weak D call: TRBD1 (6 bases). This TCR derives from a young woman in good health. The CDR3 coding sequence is TGTGCCAGCAGCCCCACCGCGGGAGGGGGAGATGGCTACACCTTC. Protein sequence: CASSPTAGGGDGYTF.